This TCR beta chain comes out of a study of blood T cells in healthy people across ages. A J-beta primer mix and a sample-barcoded 5' primer were used in a second PCR of about 7 to 11 cycles. TCRdb passed the 5' RACE reads through MiXCR, listing each CDR3 protein once. Found here are 1.5 million to 2 million distinct CDR3 sequences, 25% to 30% of them singletons; the top ten hold around 7.7%. V was clipped by 4 bases and J by 0 bases, with 13 bases between them. This CDR3 has 15 residues. CDR1 and CDR2 (germline): SGHRS, YFSETQ. This clonotype was detected a few times. Input material: blood. This sequence originates from a woman in her twenties or thirties in good health. The chain has TRBV5-1 and TRBJ2-5; D gene uncertain. DNA for the CDR3: TGCGCCAGCAGCCAGGCGGCACTGTACCAAGAGACCCAGTACTTC. Encoded protein: CASSQAALYQETQYF.